This T cell receptor (beta chain) comes out of a study of blood T cell repertoires in COVID-19. On the study more broadly: The United States, Italy and Spain were the sources of the acute and convalescent COVID-19 samples. Sources were T cells, B-cell-depleted T cells, or PBMCs; the material itself was cDNA or gDNA.

Data came from immunoSEQ multiplex PCR; TCRdb stores just in-frame clones and leaves some out. The sample contains 39,000 or so clones, about four fifths of which appear only once. The CDR3 spans 15 residues. Germline-derived CDR1 and CDR2 are MDHEN and SYDVKM. V lost 4 bases, J lost 7 bases, and 8 bases stayed unmatched. This sequence originates from a man in his 60s in a cohort sampled during active COVID-19. The chain is built from TRBV28 and TRBJ1-4, with 8 bases identical to TRBD1. The material sequenced was peripheral blood. This CDR3 reads CASSSSGTGGEKLFF. The CDR3, as DNA: TGTGCCAGCAGTTCGTCCGGGACAGGAGGTGAAAAACTGTTTTTT.